The clone carrying this T cell receptor beta chain was observed a few times. Assay used: immunoSEQ multiplex PCR; TCRdb lists only in-frame clones, some missing. Of about 540,000 clones in the sample, around 78% were seen once. V lost 6 bases to trimming and J lost 6 bases; unmatched junction nucleotides: 8. The CDR3 is made up of 15 amino acids. The germline V gene has CDR1 LNHDA and CDR2 SQIVND (reference sequence). This specimen belongs to a study of shared T cell receptors in the human thymus. These data were also reused for a study on human thymus T cells. That source adds: Thymus tissue for the work was resected from patients undergoing corrective heart surgery.

The receptor was isolated from a boy younger than two with a congenital heart defect. The sequenced sample consisted of thymocytes. V is TRBV19 and J is TRBJ2-4; 10 nucleotides line up with TRBD1. The CDR3 nucleotides read TGTGCCAGTAGCACCGACAGGGGGCGGAGAAACATTCAGTACTTC. As protein: CASSTDRGRRNIQYF.